This T cell receptor beta chain comes out of a study of blood T cell repertoires in COVID-19. Germline lookup yields CDR1 SGHNT and CDR2 YYREEE (reference sequence). The junction had 5 bases not matched to a gene; V was cut back by 3 bases and J by 5 bases. The CDR3 runs 15 residues. Assay: immunoSEQ multiplex PCR; the TCRdb copy retains only in-frame clones and omits some. The table lists 120,000 to 150,000 clones, around 91% of them singletons, with under 15% in the top ten. The origin of this receptor is a man aged 18 to 29 with COVID-19, enrolled during active disease. The source material was peripheral blood. This chain joins TRBV5-4 and TRBJ2-2; the match to TRBD1 covers 9 bases. The CDR3 coding sequence is TGTGCCAGCAGCTCCCGACAGGGGGGGACCGGGGAGCTGTTTTTT. It translates to CASSSRQGGTGELFF.